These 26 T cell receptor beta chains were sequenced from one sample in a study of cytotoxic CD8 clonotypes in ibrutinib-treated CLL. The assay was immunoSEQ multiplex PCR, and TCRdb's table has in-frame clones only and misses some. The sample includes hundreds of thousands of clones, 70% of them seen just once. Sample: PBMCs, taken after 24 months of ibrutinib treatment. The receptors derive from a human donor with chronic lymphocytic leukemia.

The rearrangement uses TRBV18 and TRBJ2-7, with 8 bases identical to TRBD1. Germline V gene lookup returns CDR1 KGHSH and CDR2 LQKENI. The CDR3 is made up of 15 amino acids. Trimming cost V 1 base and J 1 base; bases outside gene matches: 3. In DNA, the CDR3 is TGTGCCAGCTCACCACTAGGGACAGGATCCTACGAGCAGTACTTC. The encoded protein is CASSPLGTGSYEQYF.

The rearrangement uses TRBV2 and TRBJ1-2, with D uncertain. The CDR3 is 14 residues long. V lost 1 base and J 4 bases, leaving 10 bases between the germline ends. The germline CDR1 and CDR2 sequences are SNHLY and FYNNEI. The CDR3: CASSEGSRSYGYTF. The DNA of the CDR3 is TGTGCCAGCAGTGAAGGGTCCAGGTCCTATGGCTACACCTTC.

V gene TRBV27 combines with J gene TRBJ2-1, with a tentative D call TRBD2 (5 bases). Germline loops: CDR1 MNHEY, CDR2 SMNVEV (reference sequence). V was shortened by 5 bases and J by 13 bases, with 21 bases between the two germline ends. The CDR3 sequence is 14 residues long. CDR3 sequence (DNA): TGTGCCAGCAGTACGAGCGGCCTCTGGTGGGCTCAGTTCTTC. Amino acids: CASSTSGLWWAQFF.

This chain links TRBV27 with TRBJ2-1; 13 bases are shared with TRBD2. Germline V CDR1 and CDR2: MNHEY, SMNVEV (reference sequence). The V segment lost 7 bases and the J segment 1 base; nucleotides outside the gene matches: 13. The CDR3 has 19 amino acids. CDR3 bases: TGTGCCAGCACCGCCGTGACTAGCGGGAGGAGGAAGTCCTACAATGAGCAGTTCTTC. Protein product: CASTAVTSGRRKSYNEQFF.

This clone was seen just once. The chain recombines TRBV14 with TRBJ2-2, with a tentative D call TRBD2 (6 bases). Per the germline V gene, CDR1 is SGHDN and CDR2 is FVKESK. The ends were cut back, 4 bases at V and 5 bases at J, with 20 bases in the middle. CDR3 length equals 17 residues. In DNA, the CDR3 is TGTGCCAGCAGCCCGCCGCGGATGGAGGGCGTAACCGGGGAGCTGTTTTTT. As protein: CASSPPRMEGVTGELFF.

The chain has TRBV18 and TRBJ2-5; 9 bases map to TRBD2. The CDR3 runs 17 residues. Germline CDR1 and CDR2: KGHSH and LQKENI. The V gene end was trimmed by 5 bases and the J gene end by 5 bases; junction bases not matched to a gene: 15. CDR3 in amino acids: CASSAYSGSSIGETQYF. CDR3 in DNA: TGTGCCAGCTCAGCCTATAGCGGGAGTTCGATCGGCGAGACCCAGTACTTC.

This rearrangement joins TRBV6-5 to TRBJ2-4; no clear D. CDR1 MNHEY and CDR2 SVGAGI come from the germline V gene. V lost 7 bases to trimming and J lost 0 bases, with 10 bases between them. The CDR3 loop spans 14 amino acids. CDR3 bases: TGTGCCAGCACGGAGAGCGTAGCCAAAAACATTCAGTACTTC. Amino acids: CASTESVAKNIQYF.

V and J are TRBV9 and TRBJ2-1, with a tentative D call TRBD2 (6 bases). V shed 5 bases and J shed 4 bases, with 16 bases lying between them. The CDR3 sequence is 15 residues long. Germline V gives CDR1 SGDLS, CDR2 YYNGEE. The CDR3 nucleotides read TGTGCCAGCAGTTTAAGCGGGCTGCTTTACAATGAGCAGTTCTTC. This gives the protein CASSLSGLLYNEQFF.

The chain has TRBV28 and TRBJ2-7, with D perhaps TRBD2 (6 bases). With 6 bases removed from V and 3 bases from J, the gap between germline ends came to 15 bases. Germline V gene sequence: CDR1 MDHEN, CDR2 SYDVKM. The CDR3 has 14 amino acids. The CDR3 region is CASRAPGTRYEQYF. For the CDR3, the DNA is TGTGCCAGCAGAGCCCCCGGGACTCGCTACGAGCAGTACTTC.

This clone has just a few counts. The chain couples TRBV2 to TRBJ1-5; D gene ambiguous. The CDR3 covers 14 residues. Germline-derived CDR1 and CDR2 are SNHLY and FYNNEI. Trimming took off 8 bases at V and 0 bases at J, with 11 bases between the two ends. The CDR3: CASGEGYSNQPQHF. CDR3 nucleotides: TGTGCCAGCGGAGAAGGGTATAGCAATCAGCCCCAGCATTTT.

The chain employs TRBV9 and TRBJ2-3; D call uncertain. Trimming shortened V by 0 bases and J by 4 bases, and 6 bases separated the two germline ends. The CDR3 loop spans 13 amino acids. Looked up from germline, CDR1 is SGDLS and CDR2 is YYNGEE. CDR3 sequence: CASSVDSPDTQYF. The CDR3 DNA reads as TGTGCCAGCAGCGTAGACAGTCCAGATACGCAGTATTTT. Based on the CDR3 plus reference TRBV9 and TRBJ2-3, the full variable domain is DSGVTQTPKHLITATGQRVTLRCSPRSGDLSVYWYQQSLDQGLQFLIQYYNGEERAKGNILERFSAQQFPDLHSELNLSSLELGDSALYFCASSVDSPDTQYFGPGTRLTVL.

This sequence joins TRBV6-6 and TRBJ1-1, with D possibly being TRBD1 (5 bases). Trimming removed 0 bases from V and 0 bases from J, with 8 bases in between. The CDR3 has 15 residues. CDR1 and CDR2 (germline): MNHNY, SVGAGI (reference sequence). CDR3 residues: CASSYSKGVNTEAFF. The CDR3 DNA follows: TGTGCCAGCAGTTACTCGAAAGGGGTGAACACTGAAGCTTTCTTT.

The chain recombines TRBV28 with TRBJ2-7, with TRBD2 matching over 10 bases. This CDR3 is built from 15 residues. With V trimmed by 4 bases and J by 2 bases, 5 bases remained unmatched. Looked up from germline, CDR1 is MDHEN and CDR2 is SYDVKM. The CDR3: CASSSVTSGTYEQYF. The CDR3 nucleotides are TGTGCCAGCAGTTCCGTCACTAGCGGGACCTACGAGCAGTACTTC.

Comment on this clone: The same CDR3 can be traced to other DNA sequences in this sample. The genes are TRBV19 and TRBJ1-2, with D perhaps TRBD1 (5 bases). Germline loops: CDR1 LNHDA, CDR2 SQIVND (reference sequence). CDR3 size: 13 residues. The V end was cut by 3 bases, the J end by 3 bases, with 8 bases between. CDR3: CASSIEGDYGYTF. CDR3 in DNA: TGTGCCAGTAGTATCGAAGGGGACTATGGCTACACCTTC.

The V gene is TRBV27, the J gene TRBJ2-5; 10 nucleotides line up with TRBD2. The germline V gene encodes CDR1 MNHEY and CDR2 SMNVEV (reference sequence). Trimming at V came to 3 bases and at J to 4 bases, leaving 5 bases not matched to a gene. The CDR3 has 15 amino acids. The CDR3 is CASSFRAGGRETQYF. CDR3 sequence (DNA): TGTGCCAGCAGTTTTCGAGCGGGAGGGCGAGAGACCCAGTACTTC.

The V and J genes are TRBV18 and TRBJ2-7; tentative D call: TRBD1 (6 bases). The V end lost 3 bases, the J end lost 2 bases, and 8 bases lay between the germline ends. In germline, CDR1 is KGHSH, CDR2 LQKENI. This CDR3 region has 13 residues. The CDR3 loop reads CASSPSGAYEQYF. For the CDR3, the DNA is TGTGCCAGCTCACCCTCAGGGGCCTACGAGCAGTACTTC. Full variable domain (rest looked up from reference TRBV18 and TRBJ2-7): NAGVMQNPRHLVRRRGQEARLRCSPMKGHSHVYWYRQLPEEGLKFMVYLQKENIIDESGMPKERFSAEFPKEGPSILRIQQVVRGDSAAYFCASSPSGAYEQYFGPGTRLTVT.

CDR3 sequence reads: CASSEMGQGGYEQYF. The CDR3 region has the DNA TGTGCCAGCAGTGAAATGGGGCAGGGAGGCTACGAGCAGTACTTC. The chain couples TRBV2 to TRBJ2-7, with D possibly matching TRBD2 (6 bases). Between the trimmed V and J ends, which lost 2 bases and 3 bases, there was a span of 14 bases. The CDR3 is made up of 15 amino acids. Germline V gene sequence: CDR1 SNHLY, CDR2 FYNNEI.

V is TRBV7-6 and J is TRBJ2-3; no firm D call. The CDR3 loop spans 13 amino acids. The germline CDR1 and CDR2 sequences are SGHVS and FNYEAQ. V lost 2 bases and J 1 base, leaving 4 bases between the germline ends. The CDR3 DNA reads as TGTGCCAGCAGCTTACAACGCACAGATACGCAGTATTTT. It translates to CASSLQRTDTQYF.

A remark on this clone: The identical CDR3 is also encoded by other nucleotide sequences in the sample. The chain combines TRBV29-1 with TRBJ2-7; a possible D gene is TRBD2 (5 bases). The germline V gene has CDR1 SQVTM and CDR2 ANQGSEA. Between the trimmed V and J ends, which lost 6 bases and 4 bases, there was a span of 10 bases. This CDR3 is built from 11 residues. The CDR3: CSVGDGYEQYF. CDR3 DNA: TGCAGCGTGGGAGACGGGTACGAGCAGTACTTC.

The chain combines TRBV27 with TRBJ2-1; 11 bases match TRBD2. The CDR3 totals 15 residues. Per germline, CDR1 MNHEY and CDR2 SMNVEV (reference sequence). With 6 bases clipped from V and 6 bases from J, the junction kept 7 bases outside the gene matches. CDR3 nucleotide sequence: TGTGCCAGCAGCGAACTAGCGGGAGATTTCAATGAGCAGTTCTTC. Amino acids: CASSELAGDFNEQFF.

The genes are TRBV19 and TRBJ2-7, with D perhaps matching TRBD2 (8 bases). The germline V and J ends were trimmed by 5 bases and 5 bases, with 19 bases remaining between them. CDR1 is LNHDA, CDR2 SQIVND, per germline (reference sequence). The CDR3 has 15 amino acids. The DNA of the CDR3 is TGTGCCAGTAGTCCCCCCCCGGGAGGGGGCAACGAGCAGTACTTC. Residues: CASSPPPGGGNEQYF.

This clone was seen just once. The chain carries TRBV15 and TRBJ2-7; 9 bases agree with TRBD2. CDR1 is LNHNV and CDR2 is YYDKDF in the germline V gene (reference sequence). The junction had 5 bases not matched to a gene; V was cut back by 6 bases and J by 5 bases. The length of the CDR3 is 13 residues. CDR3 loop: CATREREEDEQYF. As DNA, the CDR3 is TGTGCCACCAGGGAGCGGGAGGAGGACGAGCAGTACTTC.

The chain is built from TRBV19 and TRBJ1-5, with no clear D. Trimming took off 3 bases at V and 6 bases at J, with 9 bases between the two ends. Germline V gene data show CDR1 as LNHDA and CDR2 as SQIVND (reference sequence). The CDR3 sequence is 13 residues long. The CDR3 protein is CASSIPEAQPQHF. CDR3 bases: TGTGCCAGTAGTATTCCGGAAGCTCAGCCCCAGCATTTT.

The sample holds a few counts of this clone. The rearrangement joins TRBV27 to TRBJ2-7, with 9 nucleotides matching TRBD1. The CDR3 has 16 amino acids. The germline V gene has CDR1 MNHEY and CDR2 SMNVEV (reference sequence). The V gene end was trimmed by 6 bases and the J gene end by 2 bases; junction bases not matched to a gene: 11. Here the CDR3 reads CASRTPGQGNTYEQYF. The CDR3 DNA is TGTGCCAGCAGGACCCCGGGACAGGGCAACACCTACGAGCAGTACTTC.

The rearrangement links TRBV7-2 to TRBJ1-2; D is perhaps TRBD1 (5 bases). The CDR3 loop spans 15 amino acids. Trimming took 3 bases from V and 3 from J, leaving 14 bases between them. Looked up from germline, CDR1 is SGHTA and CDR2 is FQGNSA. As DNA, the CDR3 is TGTGCCAGCAGCTTCACTACAGAGGGGCACTATGGCTACACCTTC. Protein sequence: CASSFTTEGHYGYTF.

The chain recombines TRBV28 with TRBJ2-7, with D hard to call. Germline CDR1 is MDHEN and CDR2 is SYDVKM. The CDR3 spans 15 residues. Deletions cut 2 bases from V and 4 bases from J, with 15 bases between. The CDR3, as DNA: TGTGCCAGCAGTTTACGCTTTCGGACCTTATACGAGCAGTACTTC. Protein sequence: CASSLRFRTLYEQYF.